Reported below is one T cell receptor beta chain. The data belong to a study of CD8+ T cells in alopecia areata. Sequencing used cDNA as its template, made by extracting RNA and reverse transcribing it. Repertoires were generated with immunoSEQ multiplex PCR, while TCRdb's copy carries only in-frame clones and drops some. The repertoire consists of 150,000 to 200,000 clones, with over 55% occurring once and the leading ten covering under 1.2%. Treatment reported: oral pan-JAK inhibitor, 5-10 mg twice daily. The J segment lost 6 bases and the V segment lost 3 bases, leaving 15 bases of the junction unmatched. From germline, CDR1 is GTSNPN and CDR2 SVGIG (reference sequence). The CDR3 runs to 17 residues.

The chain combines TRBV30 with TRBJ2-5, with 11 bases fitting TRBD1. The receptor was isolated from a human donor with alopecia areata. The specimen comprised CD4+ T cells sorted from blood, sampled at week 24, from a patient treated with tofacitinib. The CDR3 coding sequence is TGTGCCTGGAGCACCGGGACAGGGGGGATCTGGTCCAAGACCCAGTACTTC. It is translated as CAWSTGTGGIWSKTQYF.